Listed here are 25 T cell receptor delta chains from one sample, sequenced in a study of Vδ1+ human thymocytes. Whole-study findings and limits: Thymic TRG and TRD repertoires appeared highly polyclonal.

Sequences come from RNA converted to cDNA by reverse transcription. CDR3 amplicons came from multiplex PCR with pooled V-gene forward and constant-region reverse primers. TCRdb re-called the multiplex PCR reads using CATT. Of about 55,000 delta-chain clones in the sample, about 16% are singletons; the top ten hold 0.5%. Their specific antigens are unknown. Sequencing used Vdelta1+ gamma-delta thymocytes from the thymus. Stated subset: FACS-sorted CD3+ TCRalphabeta- TCRVdelta1+ TCRVdelta2- thymocytes. The receptors were gathered from a boy under two years old who had congenital heart surgery.

The V gene is TRDV1, the J gene TRDJ1; no reliable D call. Trimming pared 3 bases from V and 0 bases from J, leaving 20 bases between. The CDR3 is 18 amino acids. Germline-derived CDR1 and CDR2 are TSWWSYY and QGS. The CDR3 DNA reads TGTGCTCTTGGGGACCCGTGGGCCGGCGCCTGGTACACCGATAAACTCATCTTT. This codes for CALGDPWAGAWYTDKLIF.

This clone has a handful of counts. The chain recombines TRDV1 with TRDJ1; 11 bases agree with TRDD3. Germline CDR1 TSWWSYY, CDR2 QGS. There are 19 residues in the CDR3. Losses at the gene ends were 0 bases for V and 2 bases for J; bases not matched to a gene: 11. The CDR3 is CALGELTPYWGIGTDKLIF. In DNA form, the CDR3 reads TGTGCTCTTGGGGAACTCACACCGTACTGGGGGATAGGTACCGATAAACTCATCTTT.

This clone was detected only a few times. V is TRDV1 and J is TRDJ1; D is possibly TRDD3 (6 bases). Trimming cost V 9 bases and J 1 base, with 24 bases left between them. The germline gives CDR1 TSWWSYY, CDR2 QGS. The CDR3 is 17 residues long. Written as DNA, the CDR3 is TGTGCTCTCCGACTGGGAGTAGGGATAGAGATCACCGATAAACTCATCTTT. Translated: CALRLGVGIEITDKLIF.

V and J are TRAV29/DV5 and TRDJ1; D is tentatively TRDD2 or TRDD3 (8 bases each). Germline CDR1 reads NSMFDY; CDR2 reads ISSIKDK. The V end was cut by 6 bases, the J end by 0 bases, with 36 bases between. The CDR3 runs to 21 residues. CDR3 nucleotides: TGTGCAGAATGGGATCCCTTCCTAACCGTACTGGGGGCACAGTACACCGATAAACTCATCTTT. Its protein is CAEWDPFLTVLGAQYTDKLIF.

This clone was recorded a few times. The chain has TRDV1 and TRDJ1; 9 nucleotides align to TRDD3. Germline CDR1 is TSWWSYY and CDR2 is QGS. The CDR3 loop spans 18 amino acids. Trimming took 4 bases from V and 3 from J; bases not matched to a gene: 15. The CDR3, as DNA: TGTGCTCTTGGGGGTCTTCCCGTACTGGGGGAAGGGGCCGATAAACTCATCTTT. Its translation: CALGGLPVLGEGADKLIF.

This clone was found a few times. The chain recombines TRDV1 with TRDJ1; the match to TRDD3 covers 10 bases. Germline V gene data show CDR1 as TSWWSYY and CDR2 as QGS. With 3 bases clipped from V and 3 bases from J, the junction kept 25 bases outside the gene matches. The CDR3 covers 22 residues. CDR3 bases: TGTGCTCTTGGGGACTCGCAATTCCAGACTGGGGGATGCCCCCACGGCGCCGATAAACTCATCTTT. It codes for CALGDSQFQTGGCPHGADKLIF.

The rearrangement joins TRDV1 to TRDJ1, with 8 positions matching TRDD2. Losses at the gene ends were 2 bases for V and 1 base for J; bases not matched to a gene: 12. The germline CDR1 and CDR2 sequences are TSWWSYY and QGS. This CDR3 has 18 amino acids. The CDR3 bases are TGTGCTCTTGGGGAATTGTCTTCCTACCTGGGGTCCACCGATAAACTCATCTTT. It translates to CALGELSSYLGSTDKLIF.

The V and J genes are TRDV1 and TRDJ1, with 10 bases lining up with TRDD3. The V gene end was trimmed by 5 bases and the J gene end by 2 bases; junction bases not matched to a gene: 14. CDR3 size: 18 residues. The germline V gene encodes CDR1 TSWWSYY and CDR2 QGS. The CDR3 nucleotides are TGTGCTCTTGGGAAACGCTCCTGGGGGATAAAGGGGACCGATAAACTCATCTTT. It yields the protein CALGKRSWGIKGTDKLIF.

The rearrangement links TRDV1 to TRDJ1; TRDD3 might be the D (6 bases). V lost 2 bases and J lost 0, with 22 bases in between. CDR1 is TSWWSYY and CDR2 is QGS in the germline V gene. This CDR3 region has 19 residues. CDR3 DNA: TGTGCTCTTGGGGAAGCTGGGACGGGATGGGGATCCAACACCGATAAACTCATCTTT. Translating it yields CALGEAGTGWGSNTDKLIF.

This clone is judged medium-sized. The chain employs TRDV2 and TRDJ1; 8 bases are shared with TRDD3. The ends lost 1 base at V and 3 bases at J; junction bases unmatched: 3. CDR1 is GEAIGNYY and CDR2 is EKD in the germline V gene. There are 14 residues in the CDR3. CDR3 protein: CACDTLGDSDKLIF. Here the CDR3 DNA reads TGTGCCTGTGACACTTTGGGGGATTCCGATAAACTCATCTTT.

J is TRDJ1 and V is TRDV1; D is uncertain. V gave up 1 base and J gave up 9 bases, with 27 bases separating them. The germline gives CDR1 TSWWSYY, CDR2 QGS. The CDR3 runs 18 residues. The CDR3 region has the DNA TGTGCTCTTGGGGAACCAGCTACGGATTGCTTTGAGCTCATGGAACTCATCTTT. Its translation: CALGEPATDCFELMELIF.

This clone occurred a few times. The V and J genes are TRDV1 and TRDJ1; D is possibly TRDD3 (6 bases). The CDR3 contains 18 residues. Germline lookup yields CDR1 TSWWSYY and CDR2 QGS. With 6 bases removed from V and 0 bases from J, the gap between germline ends came to 23 bases. CDR3 sequence (DNA): TGTGCTCTTGGACGCCTACAGGCAGGGGGAAAGTACACCGATAAACTCATCTTT. As protein: CALGRLQAGGKYTDKLIF.

The rearrangement uses TRDV1 and TRDJ1; the D gene is possibly TRDD3 (6 bases). V lost 4 bases, J lost 2 bases, and 20 bases lay in between. Germline CDR1 reads TSWWSYY; CDR2 reads QGS. This CDR3 is 17 amino acids long. DNA of the CDR3: TGTGCTCTTGGGGCCCTTGGGGGGGTATGGGGGACCGATAAACTCATCTTT. Encoded protein: CALGALGGVWGTDKLIF.

This chain joins TRDV1 and TRDJ1; D uncertain. V lost 5 bases and J 1 base, leaving 17 bases between the germline ends. Germline CDR1 and CDR2: TSWWSYY and QGS. The CDR3 runs to 16 residues. For the CDR3, the DNA is TGTGCTCTTGGGTCGCCAGGGGTTTCCCTCACCGATAAACTCATCTTT. This sequence encodes CALGSPGVSLTDKLIF.

This chain joins TRDV1 and TRDJ1, with D perhaps TRDD3 (7 bases). The length of the CDR3 is 22 residues. CDR1 and CDR2 (germline): TSWWSYY, QGS. V dropped 1 base and J dropped 4 bases, with 34 bases sitting between them. Here the CDR3 DNA reads TGTGCTCTTGGGGAACGCCCGACTTCCTCACGTACTGGGGCCTGGTCGGGCGATAAACTCATCTTT. It encodes CALGERPTSSRTGAWSGDKLIF.

This chain joins TRDV1 and TRDJ1, with 10 bases aligning to TRDD3. This CDR3 is 22 amino acids long. V shed 4 bases and J 0 bases; nucleotides not matched to a gene: 23. The germline V gene encodes CDR1 TSWWSYY and CDR2 QGS. The CDR3 loop is CALGARAHPHGGYKRYTDKLIF. DNA of the CDR3: TGTGCTCTTGGGGCCCGAGCTCATCCGCATGGGGGATACAAGCGGTACACCGATAAACTCATCTTT.

This clone turned up a few times. This chain connects TRDV1 to TRDJ1; no definite D call. Per the germline V gene, CDR1 is TSWWSYY and CDR2 is QGS. V lost 0 bases and J lost 0, with 20 bases in between. This CDR3 has 19 amino acids. The CDR3 sequence is CALGELSRRAPLYTDKLIF. CDR3 sequence (DNA): TGTGCTCTTGGGGAACTATCCCGAAGAGCCCCATTGTACACCGATAAACTCATCTTT.

The gene calls are TRDV1 and TRDJ1, with 11 bases fitting TRDD3. In germline, CDR1 is TSWWSYY, CDR2 QGS. After removal of 7 bases from V and 1 base from J, the junction contained 11 bases not matched to a gene. The CDR3 is 17 residues long. CDR3 protein: CALAPQLGDKGTDKLIF. The CDR3 nucleotides read TGTGCTCTTGCACCCCAACTGGGGGATAAGGGCACCGATAAACTCATCTTT.

In this sample, this clone turned up a few times. The rearrangement links TRDV1 to TRDJ1, with a possible D match to TRDD3 (10 bases). CDR3 length: 22 residues. Trimming cost V 1 base and J 3 bases, with 33 bases left between them. The germline gives CDR1 TSWWSYY, CDR2 QGS. The CDR3 nucleotides are TGTGCTCTTGGGGAACCATCCTTCCTACGTTCCGTACTGGGGGATTCCCCCGATAAACTCATCTTT. The encoded protein is CALGEPSFLRSVLGDSPDKLIF.

This clone has only a few counts. V is TRDV1 and J is TRDJ1; D not certain. Germline V gives CDR1 TSWWSYY, CDR2 QGS. This CDR3 contains 16 residues. Trimming took off 0 bases at V and 0 bases at J, with 11 bases between the two ends. The CDR3 reads CALGELKCGYTDKLIF. The CDR3 DNA sequence: TGTGCTCTTGGGGAACTTAAGTGCGGTTACACCGATAAACTCATCTTT.

V is TRDV1 and J is TRDJ1; D remains unclear. Looked up from germline, CDR1 is TSWWSYY and CDR2 is QGS. The ends were cut back, 4 bases at V and 4 bases at J, with 7 bases in the middle. This CDR3 has 12 residues. CDR3 loop: CALGVYHDKLIF. The CDR3 bases are TGTGCTCTTGGGGTTTACCACGATAAACTCATCTTT.

V usage is TRDV1 and J usage is TRDJ1; perhaps D is TRDD2 or TRDD3 (5 bases each). This CDR3 spans 19 amino acids. Trimming took 3 bases from V and 0 from J, leaving 23 bases between them. Germline V CDR1 and CDR2: TSWWSYY, QGS. The CDR3, as DNA: TGTGCTCTTGGGGACGACATCGGCCTTCTCTGGATAAACACCGATAAACTCATCTTT. Amino acids: CALGDDIGLLWINTDKLIF.

The rearrangement uses TRDV1 and TRDJ1, with a possible D match to TRDD3 (5 bases). V dropped 0 bases and J dropped 0 bases, with 20 bases sitting between them. Germline CDR1 is TSWWSYY and CDR2 is QGS. This CDR3 is built from 19 residues. As DNA, the CDR3 is TGTGCTCTTGGGGAACTGGCCCCCCGGGCGGGGGCTTACACCGATAAACTCATCTTT. Protein product: CALGELAPRAGAYTDKLIF.

This clone has more than one count but fewer than ten. The gene calls are TRDV1 and TRDJ1; D perhaps matches TRDD3 (5 bases). The CDR3 contains 20 residues. The germline V gene encodes CDR1 TSWWSYY and CDR2 QGS. Trimming removed 2 bases from V and 7 bases from J, with 32 bases in between. CDR3 residues: CALGEIGKDGGLRTWGKLIF. The CDR3, as DNA: TGTGCTCTTGGGGAAATAGGTAAGGATGGCGGACTACGAACGTGGGGTAAACTCATCTTT.

About this clone: Mismatch with germline at one junction end may stem from a read error. The V gene is TRDV1, the J gene TRDJ1; D may be TRDD3 (5 bases). The CDR3 runs 18 residues. Germline V lookup: CDR1 TSWWSYY, CDR2 QGS. In nucleotides, the CDR3 is TGCGCTCTTGGGGAACTGGTTAACCCGGGGCCAGACACCGATAAACTCATCTTT. This translates into CALGELVNPGPDTDKLIF.